This TCR beta chain comes out of a study of post-analysis software for immune sequencing data. Study summary: Relapsing-remitting, secondary progressive and progressive-relapsing multiple sclerosis courses were included.

For this clonotype: What it binds is unknown.

The CDR3 loop spans 17 amino acids. The V gene end was trimmed by 1 base and the J gene end by 0 bases; junction bases not matched to a gene: 6. Germline assignment: CDR1 SGHVS and CDR2 FNYEAQ. Notes on the study in general: Samples prepared in the same batch strongly co-clustered by F measure. When patients were compared with controls, 5 or 6 TRBV segments were more frequent, TRBV5-6, TRBV5-1 and TRBV20-1 among them. For normalized Chao1 diversity, multiple sclerosis patients scored significantly lower than controls did.

The library was made from cDNA and included unique molecular identifiers. TCRdb processed the PCR reads anew with MiXCR; each CDR3 protein has one entry. This sample has about 540,000 distinct CDR3 sequences, with around 31% found just once. The clonotype comes from a girl under 18 with multiple sclerosis. The chain uses TRBV7-6 and TRBJ2-7; 10 positions agree with TRBD2. The sample consisted of blood. For the CDR3, the DNA is TGTGCCAGCAGCTTAGGGCTAGCGGGGGAATCCTCCTACGAGCAGTACTTC. Amino acids: CASSLGLAGESSYEQYF.